This TCR beta chain stems from a study of cytomegalovirus exposure and HLA in healthy donors. PCR employed 60 Vbeta and 13 Jbeta primers. This table comes from immunoSEQ multiplex PCR, and its TCRdb copy is limited to in-frame clones, with some not included. Here the sample spans 150,000 to 200,000 clones, roughly 80% being singletons. Germline CDR1 LNHDA, CDR2 SQIVND (reference sequence). V was pared by 5 bases and J by 0 bases, with 8 bases of the junction left unmatched. The CDR3 consists of 16 residues. This chain connects TRBV19 to TRBJ2-7; 9 bases line up with TRBD1. This clonotype originated in a woman in her thirties or forties in good health and CMV-seronegative. Source material: PBMCs. The CDR3 region has the DNA TGTGCCAGTAGTGTGTCCGGGACAGGGATCTCCTACGAGCAGTACTTC. It yields the protein CASSVSGTGISYEQYF.